These 27 T cell receptor beta chains originate from one sample sequenced in a study of blood T cell repertoires in COVID-19. The protocol was immunoSEQ multiplex PCR, while the TCRdb copy is restricted to in-frame clones and leaves out a portion. The sample shows approximately 75,000 clones, 75% to 90% of them seen only once. Sequenced: peripheral blood. All receptors derive from an older man with COVID-19, enrolled during active disease.

This rearrangement joins TRBV7-8 to TRBJ1-2; a possible D gene is TRBD1 (6 bases). The CDR3 extends over 13 amino acids. Germline-derived CDR1 and CDR2 are SGHVS and FQNEAQ. V gave up 5 bases and J gave up 6 bases, with 13 bases separating them. This CDR3 reads CASSPYYRDGYTF. Here the CDR3 DNA reads TGTGCCAGCAGCCCTTACTACAGGGATGGCTACACCTTC.

This chain links TRBV4-3 with TRBJ2-3, with 9 bases fitting TRBD2. Germline assignment: CDR1 LGHNA and CDR2 YSLEER. This CDR3 contains 13 residues. V was clipped by 8 bases and J by 1 base; unmatched bases: 1. This CDR3 reads CASSSGGTDTQYF. The DNA for the CDR3 is TGCGCCAGCTCTAGCGGGGGCACAGATACGCAGTATTTT.

The chain employs TRBV18 and TRBJ1-2, with D unclear. V lost 1 base, J lost 4 bases, and 13 bases lay in between. Looked up from germline, CDR1 is KGHSH and CDR2 is LQKENI. This CDR3 has 15 residues. Here the CDR3 DNA reads TGTGCCAGCTCACCACGCGACTCCTACGGCTATGGCTACACCTTC. As protein: CASSPRDSYGYGYTF.

This sequence joins TRBV18 and TRBJ1-1; possibly TRBD1 for D (6 bases). The germline CDR1 and CDR2 sequences are KGHSH and LQKENI. This CDR3 has 14 amino acids. Trimming cost V 2 bases and J 1 base, with 8 bases left between them. The CDR3 DNA reads TGTGCCAGCTCACCAGGACAGACGAACACTGAAGCTTTCTTT. Protein: CASSPGQTNTEAFF.

V usage is TRBV7-9 and J usage is TRBJ2-7; 7 nucleotides agree with TRBD1. Trimming removed 5 bases from V and 3 bases from J; junction bases left unmatched: 7. Germline values: CDR1 SEHNR, CDR2 FQNEAQ (reference sequence). This CDR3 has 14 residues. CDR3 DNA sequence: TGTGCCAGCAGCGACAAGACAGGGAACTACGAGCAGTACTTC. This sequence encodes CASSDKTGNYEQYF.

The gene calls are TRBV5-8 and TRBJ2-7; no clear D. Trimming removed 0 bases at V and 6 bases at J, with 13 bases between. Germline-derived CDR1 and CDR2 are SGHTS and YDEGEE. CDR3 size: 14 residues. Here the CDR3 reads CASSLAGSAGEQYF. The CDR3 DNA reads as TGTGCCAGCAGCTTGGCCGGAAGCGCCGGCGAGCAGTACTTC.

The J gene is TRBJ2-2, the V gene TRBV12-3 or TRBV12-4, with 8 bases that match TRBD1. The CDR3 covers 13 residues. Trimming at V came to 6 bases and at J to 5 bases, leaving 2 bases not matched to a gene. Here the CDR3 reads CASSRQGTGELFF. DNA for the CDR3: TGTGCCAGCAGCCGACAGGGGACCGGGGAGCTGTTTTTT.

This clone was picked up one time. The chain has TRBV2 and TRBJ1-1; D call uncertain. The CDR3 consists of 15 residues. In germline, CDR1 is SNHLY, CDR2 FYNNEI. V lost 0 bases and J lost 1, with 9 bases in between. Here the CDR3 DNA reads TGTGCCAGCAGTGAAGCCGGTAGTCGGAACACTGAAGCTTTCTTT. This codes for CASSEAGSRNTEAFF.

The rearrangement uses TRBV6-1 and TRBJ2-2; D possibly corresponds to TRBD2 (6 bases). There are 13 residues in the CDR3. V was pared by 2 bases and J by 7 bases, with 8 bases between. Germline CDR1 MNHNS, CDR2 SASEGT. CDR3 nucleotides: TGTGCCAGCAGTGAATTCGGGGGCGGGGAGCTGTTTTTT. It encodes CASSEFGGGELFF.

The chain links TRBV6-5 to TRBJ1-2, with 7 bases fitting TRBD1. The trim removed 4 bases at V and 5 bases at J, leaving 7 bases unmatched. Per the germline V gene, CDR1 is MNHEY and CDR2 is SVGAGI. The CDR3 runs 14 residues. In DNA, the CDR3 is TGTGCCAGCAGTTTAGACAGGGCCACATATGGCTACACCTTC. Amino acids: CASSLDRATYGYTF.

This clone was found a few times. The J gene is TRBJ2-7, the V gene TRBV5-4; TRBD1 matches 7 bases. From germline, CDR1 is SGHNT and CDR2 YYREEE (reference sequence). The trim removed 3 bases at V and 1 base at J, leaving 7 bases unmatched. This CDR3 contains 15 residues. This CDR3 reads CASSSRTTGSYEQYF. The CDR3 region has the DNA TGTGCCAGCAGCTCGCGAACGACAGGGTCCTACGAGCAGTACTTC.

The chain links TRBV24-1 to TRBJ1-4, with TRBD1 as a possible D gene (5 bases). The CDR3 loop spans 15 amino acids. Trimming cost V 2 bases and J 8 bases, with 14 bases left between them. Germline CDR1 KGHDR, CDR2 SFDVKD. The CDR3 nucleotides are TGTGCCACCAGTGATTCCAAGCAGGGTGACGAAAAACTGTTTTTT. Residues: CATSDSKQGDEKLFF.

The gene calls are TRBV6-2 or TRBV6-3 and TRBJ2-3; 7 positions agree with TRBD2. This CDR3 contains 18 residues. Germline V gene lookup returns CDR1 MNHEY and CDR2 SVGEGT. V was pared by 2 bases and J by 2 bases, with 13 bases of the junction left unmatched. Here the CDR3 DNA reads TGTGCCAGCAGTTACACCCTCCAGGGCAGCGGGGTCACAGATACGCAGTATTTT. Its protein product is CASSYTLQGSGVTDTQYF.

This chain joins TRBV19 and TRBJ1-1; D ambiguous. Germline CDR1 and CDR2: LNHDA and SQIVND (reference sequence). The CDR3 loop spans 13 amino acids. The V end lost 3 bases, the J end lost 2 bases, and 7 bases lay between the germline ends. The CDR3 loop reads CASSMTPNTEAFF. CDR3 nucleotide sequence: TGTGCCAGTAGTATGACACCTAACACTGAAGCTTTCTTT.

The genes are TRBV10-3 and TRBJ2-3, with a weak D call TRBD1 (5 bases). This CDR3 is 16 amino acids long. CDR1 and CDR2 (germline): ENHRY, SYGVKD. V was pared by 3 bases and J by 5 bases, with 18 bases between. The CDR3 loop reads CAISEYTGVVGDTQYF. The CDR3 nucleotides read TGTGCCATCAGTGAATACACAGGAGTAGTGGGAGATACGCAGTATTTT.

Only one count was recorded for this clone. V is TRBV5-1 and J is TRBJ2-3; D is undetermined. Germline V CDR1 and CDR2: SGHRS, YFSETQ. The CDR3 consists of 15 residues. Trimming took off 0 bases at V and 1 base at J, with 9 bases between the two ends. CDR3 DNA sequence: TGCGCCAGCAGCTTGGAACATCCCCGCACAGATACGCAGTATTTT. This encodes CASSLEHPRTDTQYF.

With regard to this clone: This same CDR3 is encoded by further DNA sequences in the sample. The rearrangement uses TRBV27 and TRBJ2-7, with 10 bases identical to TRBD1. Germline V CDR1 and CDR2: MNHEY, SMNVEV (reference sequence). V was clipped by 0 bases and J by 3 bases; unmatched bases: 2. The length of the CDR3 is 15 residues. DNA of the CDR3: TGTGCCAGCAGTTTATCGCGGACAGGGGGCTACGAGCAGTACTTC. It is translated as CASSLSRTGGYEQYF.

The chain has TRBV7-9 and TRBJ1-1; no clear D gene. Germline CDR1 is SEHNR and CDR2 is FQNEAQ (reference sequence). This CDR3 region has 15 residues. Between the trimmed V and J ends, which lost 7 bases and 1 base, there was a span of 16 bases. Here the CDR3 DNA reads TGTGCCAGCACCGTCAACTATATACCGAACACTGAAGCTTTCTTT. Translating it yields CASTVNYIPNTEAFF.

The chain couples TRBV2 to TRBJ1-4; D might be TRBD1 (5 bases). The length of the CDR3 is 14 residues. Germline V CDR1 and CDR2: SNHLY, FYNNEI. Trimming removed 4 bases at V and 14 bases at J, with 20 bases between. CDR3 in DNA: TGTGCCAGCAGTGTTTCAGACAGAGCTTTTCGTCTGTTTTTT. It specifies CASSVSDRAFRLFF.

This clone came up a few times. The chain links TRBV6-5 to TRBJ1-6; D uncertain. The length of the CDR3 is 16 residues. Germline V gene sequence: CDR1 MNHEY, CDR2 SVGAGI. Trimming cost V 2 bases and J 5 bases, with 13 bases left between them. The chain's CDR3 is CASSYAPGVNNSPLHF. The CDR3 region has the DNA TGTGCCAGCAGTTACGCCCCAGGCGTAAATAATTCACCCCTCCACTTT.

The chain recombines TRBV25-1 with TRBJ1-2, with 11 bases that match TRBD1. This CDR3 is built from 15 residues. Trimming at V came to 3 bases and at J to 3 bases, leaving 3 bases not matched to a gene. Germline V gene lookup returns CDR1 MGHDK and CDR2 SYGVNS. The CDR3 DNA reads as TGTGCCAGCAGTGACCGGGACAGGGGGTACTATGGCTACACCTTC. As protein: CASSDRDRGYYGYTF.

This clone was seen a handful of times. The chain carries TRBV11-3 and TRBJ1-3; the D is unclear. There are 17 residues in the CDR3. Germline CDR1 reads SGHNT; CDR2 reads YENEEA. The V end was cut by 0 bases, the J end by 0 bases, with 12 bases between. The CDR3, as DNA: TGTGCCAGCAGCTTAGATGGCTGGCAGTCCTCTGGAAACACCATATATTTT. This gives the protein CASSLDGWQSSGNTIYF.

The chain is built from TRBV5-1 and TRBJ2-2; 8 bases line up with TRBD1. Per the germline V gene, CDR1 is SGHRS and CDR2 is YFSETQ. This CDR3 spans 16 amino acids. V gave up 1 base and J gave up 6 bases; unmatched junction bases: 8. The CDR3, as DNA: TGCGCCAGCAGCTTGCTGACAGGGGACCCCTCCGGGGAGCTGTTTTTT. Translated, it gives CASSLLTGDPSGELFF.

The rearrangement joins TRBV11-3 to TRBJ1-6, with 9 bases aligning to TRBD1. V lost 5 bases and J lost 10; bases outside the gene matches: 9. The CDR3 is made up of 15 amino acids. The germline V gene encodes CDR1 SGHNT and CDR2 YENEEA. Here the CDR3 reads CASSREGTGHSPLHF. The DNA for the CDR3 is TGTGCCAGCAGCCGAGAGGGGACAGGGCACTCACCCCTCCACTTT. The whole variable domain, filled in from reference TRBV11-3 and TRBJ1-6, reads EAGVVQSPRYKIIEKKQPVAFWCNPISGHNTLYWYLQNLGQGPELLIRYENEEAVDDSQLPKDRFSAERLKGVDSTLKIQPAELGDSAVYLCASSREGTGHSPLHFGNGTRLTVT.

The V call is TRBV2, the J call TRBJ2-2; 7 bases agree with TRBD1. Trimming at V came to 6 bases and at J to 4 bases, leaving 5 bases not matched to a gene. Per the germline V gene, CDR1 is SNHLY and CDR2 is FYNNEI. This CDR3 has 14 residues. The CDR3 is CASRPTGATGELFF. The CDR3 bases are TGTGCCAGCAGACCCACAGGGGCCACCGGGGAGCTGTTTTTT. The variable domain in full, with the rest retrieved from reference TRBV2 and TRBJ2-2, is EPEVTQTPSHQVTQMGQEVILRCVPISNHLYFYWYRQILGQKVEFLVSFYNNEISEKSEIFDDQFSVERPDGSNFTLKIRSTKLEDSAMYFCASRPTGATGELFFGEGSRLTVL.

J is TRBJ2-2 and V is TRBV2, with 7 bases aligning to TRBD1. The V gene end was trimmed by 11 bases and the J gene end by 5 bases; junction bases not matched to a gene: 5. CDR3 length: 12 amino acids. CDR1 and CDR2 (germline): SNHLY, FYNNEI. CDR3 amino acids: CAAGGITGELFF. The CDR3 DNA reads TGTGCCGCAGGGGGTATAACCGGGGAGCTGTTTTTT.

This chain connects TRBV15 to TRBJ2-1; D not resolved. The CDR3 totals 15 residues. V dropped 0 bases and J dropped 0 bases, with 6 bases sitting between them. CDR1 LNHNV and CDR2 YYDKDF come from the germline V gene (reference sequence). The CDR3 sequence: CATSRDPNSYNEQFF. The CDR3 DNA reads as TGTGCCACCAGCAGAGATCCCAACTCCTACAATGAGCAGTTCTTC.